This TCR beta chain was profiled in a study of blood T cells in healthy people across ages. Study-wide results and caveats: Roughly linear declines in TCR beta diversity per million T cells occurred with age. More naive CD4+ cells and higher diversity were found in long-lived than in aged donors.

Then a second PCR, running roughly 7 to 12 cycles, was carried out with a sample-barcoded 5' primer and a J-beta primer mix. The template-switch adaptor, which had 12 random nucleotides, put a tag on each cDNA molecule. TCRdb reanalysed the 5' RACE reads using MiXCR and keeps one entry per CDR3 protein. This table holds about 730,000 distinct CDR3 sequences, 40% to 45% found once. With regard to this clonotype: The antigen is not known.

The individuals who served as donors were healthy Caucasians living in Russia, aged about 6 to 95. The V end lost 0 bases, the J end lost 0 bases, and 10 bases lay between the germline ends. The CDR3 runs to 16 residues. CDR1 and CDR2 from the germline V gene are SGHRS and YFSETQ. This sequence was found in a woman in her fifties or sixties in good health. The rearrangement links TRBV5-1 to TRBJ1-3, with D unresolved. Sequenced material: blood. CDR3 residues: CASSLGDSVSGNTIYF. Written as DNA, the CDR3 is TGCGCCAGCAGCTTGGGGGATTCCGTCTCTGGAAACACCATATATTTT. Looking up the rest from reference TRBV5-1 and TRBJ1-3 gives the full variable domain: KAGVTQTPRYLIKTRGQQVTLSCSPISGHRSVSWYQQTPGQGLQFLFEYFSETQRNKGNFPGRFSGRQFSNSRSEMNVSTLELGDSALYLCASSLGDSVSGNTIYFGEGSWLTVV.